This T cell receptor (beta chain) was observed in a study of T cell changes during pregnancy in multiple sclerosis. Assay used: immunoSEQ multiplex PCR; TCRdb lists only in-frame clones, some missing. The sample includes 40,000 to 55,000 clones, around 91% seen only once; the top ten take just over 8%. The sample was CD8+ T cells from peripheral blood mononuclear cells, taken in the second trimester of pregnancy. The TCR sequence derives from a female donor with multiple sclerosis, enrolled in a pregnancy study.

In DNA, the CDR3 is TGTGCCAGCACGAACGCCGAGTCTAACTATGGCTACACCTTC. Translated, it gives CASTNAESNYGYTF. This rearrangement joins TRBV5-4 to TRBJ1-2; D gene uncertain. Between the trimmed V and J ends, which lost 6 bases and 0 bases, there was a span of 12 bases. The CDR3 extends over 14 amino acids. Per the germline V gene, CDR1 is SGHNT and CDR2 is YYREEE (reference sequence).